This is a list of T cell receptor beta chains from one sample in a study of T cell responses to AZD1222 COVID-19 vaccine. Data came from immunoSEQ multiplex PCR; TCRdb stores just in-frame clones and leaves some out. This table has approximately 180,000 clones, approximately 94% appearing once. The sample here was peripheral blood, taken 28 days after the second dose of the MenACWY control vaccine. The receptors originated from an adult who received the MenACWY meningococcal vaccine as a control. Both conserved end residues are part of each CDR3. A D gene is named only where the DNA matches it firmly. Clone size is given for some rows only: seen once, a few or many times, or a class if the clone is expanded.

D	J	size	length	V	DNA	CDR3
NA	TRBJ1-3	few	15	TRBV7-9	TGTGCCAGCAGCTTGGACGGTGGTGCTGGAAACACCATATATTTT	CASSLDGGAGNTIYF
NA	TRBJ2-3	NA	13	TRBV7-3	TGTGCCAGCAGTCGCTATAGCACAGATACGCAGTATTTT	CASSRYSTDTQYF
NA	TRBJ1-1	NA	11	TRBV10-3	TGTGCCATCGGGTCAAACACTGAAGCTTTCTTT	CAIGSNTEAFF
NA	TRBJ1-4	NA	16	TRBV19	TGTGCCAGTAGTATTCTGGGGGACGGGGCTAATGAAAAACTGTTTTTT	CASSILGDGANEKLFF
NA	TRBJ2-7	NA	13	TRBV11-1	TGTGCCAGCAGCTTAGACAACTCCTACGAGCAGTACTTC	CASSLDNSYEQYF
NA	TRBJ1-5	NA	14	TRBV15	TGTGCCACCAGCAGAGATGATTTCAATCAGCCCCAGCATTTT	CATSRDDFNQPQHF
NA	TRBJ2-7	NA	14	TRBV18	TGTGCCAGCTCACTTCTAGGGGACTCCTACGAGCAGTACTTC	CASSLLGDSYEQYF
NA	TRBJ1-1	NA	15	TRBV27	TGTGCCAGCAGTTCCGACAGGTCGTATAACACTGAAGCTTTCTTT	CASSSDRSYNTEAFF
TRBD1	TRBJ1-6	NA	15	TRBV6-5	TGTGCCAGCAGTACGGGACAGGGGGCGGGCTCACCCCTCCACTTT	CASSTGQGAGSPLHF
NA	TRBJ1-3	NA	17	TRBV19	TGTGCCAGTAGTAAGCGACAGCCACTCTTCTCTGGAAACACCATATATTTT	CASSKRQPLFSGNTIYF
NA	TRBJ1-5	NA	15	TRBV7-2	TGTGCCAGCACCCCTTACGGGGGGAGCAATCAGCCCCAGCATTTT	CASTPYGGSNQPQHF
NA	TRBJ1-1	NA	15	TRBV7-6	TGTGCCAGCATCGAACAGGGCGGGGTGAACACTGAAGCTTTCTTT	CASIEQGGVNTEAFF
TRBD2	TRBJ2-3	NA	16	TRBV5-1	TGCGCCAGCGCAGGTGGGACTAGCGGGATGACAGATACGCAGTATTTT	CASAGGTSGMTDTQYF
TRBD1	TRBJ1-4	NA	17	TRBV30	TGTGCCTGGAGTAGAGCCCAAGGGACAGGGAGGGACGAAAAACTGTTTTTT	CAWSRAQGTGRDEKLFF
NA	TRBJ1-5	NA	14	TRBV18	TGTGCCAGCCAACAGGGATCAGGCAATCAGCCCCAGCATTTT	CASQQGSGNQPQHF
NA	TRBJ1-2	NA	14	TRBV5-1	TGCGCCAGCAGATATGTGGCAGGGACGGATGGCTACACCTTC	CASRYVAGTDGYTF
TRBD2	TRBJ2-4	NA	15	TRBV6-1	TGTGCCAGCACGGGCACTAGCGGGAGCGCTAACATTCAGTACTTC	CASTGTSGSANIQYF
NA	TRBJ1-1	NA	14	TRBV9	TGTGCCAGCAGAGATGACAGAGTGAACACTGAAGCTTTCTTT	CASRDDRVNTEAFF
NA	TRBJ1-1	NA	15	TRBV24-1	TGTGCCACCAGTGCGGCAGGGGAGGAAAACACTGAAGCTTTCTTT	CATSAAGEENTEAFF
NA	TRBJ1-6	NA	14	TRBV19	TGTGCCAGAGTTCGGACAATATATAATTCACCCCTCCACTTT	CARVRTIYNSPLHF
TRBD1	TRBJ1-5	NA	15	TRBV7-2	TGTGCCAGCAGCCCGGGACAGGGAAACAATCAGCCCCAGCATTTT	CASSPGQGNNQPQHF
TRBD1	TRBJ2-3	NA	18	TRBV5-1	TGCGCCAGCAGCTATACCGGGACAGGGGGAATTAGCACAGATACGCAGTATTTT	CASSYTGTGGISTDTQYF
NA	TRBJ2-7	once	16	TRBV7-9	TGTGCCAGCAGCTTAGGGAGTGGGCAGGGCATGGCCGAGCAGTACTTC	CASSLGSGQGMAEQYF
TRBD1	TRBJ2-3	NA	15	TRBV24-1	TGTGCCACCAGTGCGGCCAGGGGGCAACAAGATACGCAGTATTTT	CATSAARGQQDTQYF
NA	TRBJ1-1	NA	14	TRBV2	TGTGCCAGCTCCCTGACAGGATCTAACACTGAAGCTTTCTTT	CASSLTGSNTEAFF
NA	TRBJ1-5	once	14	TRBV7-9	TGTGCCAGCAGCCACGACGCTAGCAATCAGCCCCAGCATTTT	CASSHDASNQPQHF
NA	TRBJ2-7	NA	11	TRBV27	TGTGCCAGCAGTTTGGGGTTCGAGCAGTACTTC	CASSLGFEQYF
NA	TRBJ1-2	NA	14	TRBV6-5	TGTGCCAGCAGTTCCCCAGCACTCGAGCCCGGCTACACCTTC	CASSSPALEPGYTF
TRBD2	TRBJ2-3	NA	13	TRBV5-1	TGCGCCAGCGGAGCGGGAGTTACAGATACGCAGTATTTT	CASGAGVTDTQYF
NA	TRBJ2-7	once	12	TRBV28	TGTGCCAGCGCCGTTCTTCCGGGACACCACTACTTC	CASAVLPGHHYF
TRBD2	TRBJ2-2	NA	15	TRBV5-1	TGCGCCAGCAGCTTAAAGCGGGATTTCACCGGGGAGCTGTTTTTT	CASSLKRDFTGELFF